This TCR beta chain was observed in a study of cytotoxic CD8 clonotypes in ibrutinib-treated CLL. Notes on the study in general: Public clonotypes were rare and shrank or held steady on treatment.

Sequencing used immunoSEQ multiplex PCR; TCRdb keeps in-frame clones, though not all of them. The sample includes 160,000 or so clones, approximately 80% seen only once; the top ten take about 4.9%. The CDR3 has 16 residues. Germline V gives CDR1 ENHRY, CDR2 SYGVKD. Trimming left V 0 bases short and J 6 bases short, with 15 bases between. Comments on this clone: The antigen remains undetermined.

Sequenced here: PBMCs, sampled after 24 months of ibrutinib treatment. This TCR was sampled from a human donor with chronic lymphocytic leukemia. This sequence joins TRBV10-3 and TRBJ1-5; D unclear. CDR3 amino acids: CAISESLGVFSQPQHF. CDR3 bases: TGTGCCATCAGTGAGTCCCTAGGCGTTTTCAGTCAGCCCCAGCATTTT.